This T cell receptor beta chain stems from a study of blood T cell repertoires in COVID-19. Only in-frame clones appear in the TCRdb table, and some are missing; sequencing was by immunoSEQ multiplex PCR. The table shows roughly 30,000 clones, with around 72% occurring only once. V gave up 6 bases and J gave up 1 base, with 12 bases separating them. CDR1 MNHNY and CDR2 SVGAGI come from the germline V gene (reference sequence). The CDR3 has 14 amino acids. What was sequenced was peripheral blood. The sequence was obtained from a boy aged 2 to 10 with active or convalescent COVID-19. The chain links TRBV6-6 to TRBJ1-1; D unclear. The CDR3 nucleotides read TGTGCCAGCAGAAACGCACAGTCGAACACTGAAGCTTTCTTT. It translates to CASRNAQSNTEAFF.